These 3 T cell receptor beta chains originate from one sample sequenced in a study of control samples from healthy donors and cancer patients. Sequenced by immunoSEQ multiplex PCR; TCRdb stores in-frame clones only, minus some. The repertoire consists of 150,000 to 200,000 clones, with around 90% occurring once and the leading ten covering 2% to 2.5%. The sequencing sample was made of blood. The receptor set was obtained from a woman aged 40-49 years in good health.

This sequence joins TRBV24-1 and TRBJ2-1; either TRBD1 or TRBD2 may fit D (5 bases each). Germline V lookup: CDR1 KGHDR, CDR2 SFDVKD. V shed 3 bases and J shed 7 bases, with 15 bases lying between them. The CDR3 spans 15 residues. The CDR3 DNA reads as TGTGCCACCAGTGATGCGGGCAGGGAAATGAATGAGCAGTTCTTC. It codes for CATSDAGREMNEQFF.

The chain combines TRBV4-1 with TRBJ1-5; D perhaps matches TRBD1 (6 bases). V lost 2 bases to trimming and J lost 5 bases, with 7 bases between them. The CDR3 covers 13 residues. Germline V gene lookup returns CDR1 MGHRA and CDR2 YSYEKL. The CDR3 reads CASSQTGYQPQHF. Here the CDR3 DNA reads TGCGCCAGCAGCCAAACAGGGTATCAGCCCCAGCATTTT.

V and J are TRBV14 and TRBJ1-2; 9 nucleotides match TRBD1. Germline lookup yields CDR1 SGHDN and CDR2 FVKESK. The V segment lost 1 base and the J segment 4 bases; nucleotides outside the gene matches: 7. The CDR3 is 16 residues long. The CDR3 loop reads CASSQADRGWSYGYTF. CDR3 nucleotide sequence: TGTGCCAGCAGCCAAGCGGACAGGGGATGGAGCTATGGCTACACCTTC.